Presented here are 17 T cell receptor beta chains from one specimen sequenced in a study of T cells in Graves' hyperthyroidism and ophthalmopathy. Amplified TCR beta CDR3 regions came from RNA transcripts. HTBI primers were the set used in a first-round RT-PCR of the TCR CDR3. TCRdb used MiXCR to reprocess the multiplex PCR reads, holding one entry per CDR3 protein. The table has under 350,000 distinct CDR3 sequences, about 14% seen once. The sample consisted of blood. The receptors shown here come from a woman aged 25 to 39 with Graves' hyperthyroidism that later progressed to Graves' ophthalmopathy.

This rearrangement joins TRBV7-2 to TRBJ2-1; the match to TRBD1 covers 8 bases. The CDR3 contains 15 residues. J gave up 7 bases and V 5 bases, and 10 bases lay outside the gene matches. The germline CDR1 and CDR2 sequences are SGHTA and FQGNSA. The CDR3 DNA reads TGTGCCAGCAGCCGAGGACAGGGCGGTCTGAATGAGCAGTTCTTC. It encodes CASSRGQGGLNEQFF.

In this sample, this clonotype turned up a few times. V is TRBV14 and J is TRBJ2-3; D unresolved. The CDR3 length is 17 residues. V was trimmed by 0 bases and J by 0 bases, leaving 13 bases between them. Germline CDR1 and CDR2: SGHDN and FVKESK. The CDR3 reads CASSQDYGRISTDTQYF. In DNA, the CDR3 is TGTGCCAGCAGCCAAGATTATGGTAGGATTAGCACAGATACGCAGTATTTT.

This clonotype was seen ten or more times. The chain couples TRBV20-1 to TRBJ2-5; 10 bases line up with TRBD2. Germline V CDR1 and CDR2: DFQATT, SNEGSKA (reference sequence). This CDR3 has 15 amino acids. J was trimmed by 4 bases and V by 6 bases; bases with no gene match: 11. The chain's CDR3 is CSALISGRSVETQYF. The CDR3 nucleotides read TGCAGTGCCCTCATTAGCGGGAGGTCGGTAGAGACCCAGTACTTC.

This clonotype was detected a few times. V is TRBV20-1 and J is TRBJ2-1; D is tentatively TRBD1 or TRBD2 (5 bases each). Trimming took off 2 bases at V and 10 bases at J, with 9 bases between the two ends. The CDR3 is made up of 11 amino acids. The germline CDR1 and CDR2 sequences are DFQATT and SNEGSKA (reference sequence). For the CDR3, the DNA is TGCAGTGCTAGACCCTGGGGGGAGCAGTTCTTC. Its protein product is CSARPWGEQFF.

This clonotype was seen ten or more times. The chain is built from TRBV29-1 and TRBJ2-3, with unresolved D. CDR3 size: 12 residues. CDR1 and CDR2 from the germline V gene are SQVTM and ANQGSEA. V was cut by 6 bases and J by 1 base, with 8 bases left in between. Written as DNA, the CDR3 is TGCAGCGTCCAGGAACGCACAGATACGCAGTATTTT. Residues: CSVQERTDTQYF.

This clonotype was counted many times. The rearrangement links TRBV27 to TRBJ2-5, with a weak D call TRBD2 (5 bases). The CDR3 length is 13 residues. Trimming removed 3 bases at V and 5 bases at J, with 10 bases between. Germline assignment: CDR1 MNHEY and CDR2 SMNVEV (reference sequence). CDR3 sequence reads: CASSLAEGETQYF. The CDR3 DNA reads TGTGCCAGCAGTTTGGCAGAGGGCGAGACCCAGTACTTC.

This clonotype was counted many times. This sequence joins TRBV7-9 and TRBJ2-1; 10 bases align to TRBD2. Looked up from germline, CDR1 is SEHNR and CDR2 is FQNEAQ (reference sequence). The V gene end was trimmed by 4 bases and the J gene end by 9 bases; junction bases not matched to a gene: 12. This CDR3 is built from 16 residues. CDR3 loop: CASSWPVGTSVGEQFF. The CDR3, as DNA: TGTGCCAGCAGCTGGCCCGTAGGGACTAGCGTCGGTGAGCAGTTCTTC.

This clonotype has a count of ten or more. V usage is TRBV6-6 and J usage is TRBJ2-3; D unresolved. This CDR3 has 15 residues. V lost 2 bases and J 0 bases, leaving 9 bases between the germline ends. CDR1 and CDR2 from the germline V gene are MNHNY and SVGAGI (reference sequence). CDR3 in DNA: TGTGCCAGCAGTTACGGCGTAACTAGCACAGATACGCAGTATTTT. It translates to CASSYGVTSTDTQYF.

This clonotype was seen repeatedly, ten times or more. The chain joins TRBV15 to TRBJ1-6; TRBD1 might be the D (5 bases). CDR3 length equals 14 residues. V dropped 1 base and J dropped 10 bases, with 11 bases sitting between them. Germline V gives CDR1 LNHNV, CDR2 YYDKDF (reference sequence). In nucleotides, the CDR3 is TGTGCCACCAGCAGAGGGGACGGAGGGTCACCCCTCCACTTT. It codes for CATSRGDGGSPLHF.

This clonotype was detected ten times or more. The chain links TRBV15 to TRBJ2-5; a weak D match, TRBD1 (5 bases). Per the germline V gene, CDR1 is LNHNV and CDR2 is YYDKDF (reference sequence). V lost 3 bases and J lost 3, with 14 bases in between. This CDR3 region has 15 residues. The CDR3 coding sequence is TGTGCCACCAGCAGGCAGGGTAATAGGGAAGAGACCCAGTACTTC. Amino acid sequence: CATSRQGNREETQYF.

Points on this clonotype: One junction end does not reproduce the germline sequence, and a read error may be involved. The chain recombines TRBV13 with TRBJ2-1; 9 bases align to TRBD2. Germline lookup yields CDR1 PRHDT and CDR2 FYEKMQ (reference sequence). The CDR3 has 16 residues. The CDR3 nucleotides are TGCGCCAGCAGCTTACGACTAGCGGATTCCTACAATGAGCAGTTCTTC. Its protein product is CASSLRLADSYNEQFF.

This clonotype was seen ten or more times. The rearrangement joins TRBV2 to TRBJ2-1, with D possibly matching TRBD2 (6 bases). V was cut by 6 bases and J by 6 bases, with 9 bases left in between. The CDR3 loop spans 12 amino acids. CDR1 and CDR2 from the germline V gene are SNHLY and FYNNEI. The CDR3 here is CASRRGVNEQFF. CDR3 bases: TGTGCCAGCAGACGCGGGGTCAATGAGCAGTTCTTC.

This clonotype occurred many times. The chain combines TRBV27 with TRBJ2-2; no clear D gene. The CDR3 contains 12 residues. V was cut by 0 bases and J by 6 bases, with 2 bases left in between. Germline V gene data show CDR1 as MNHEY and CDR2 as SMNVEV (reference sequence). The CDR3 region is CASSLSAGELFF. The CDR3 DNA follows: TGTGCCAGCAGTTTATCTGCCGGGGAGCTGTTTTTT.

This clonotype was seen ten or more times. The rearrangement uses TRBV30 and TRBJ1-1; D is possibly TRBD1 (6 bases). The germline gives CDR1 GTSNPN, CDR2 SVGIG (reference sequence). CDR3 length: 11 residues. Trimming left V 4 bases short and J 12 bases short, with 15 bases between. CDR3 region: CAWKAGDATFF. The DNA for the CDR3 is TGTGCCTGGAAGGCAGGGGATGCGACTTTCTTT.

This clonotype was counted between two and nine times. The chain recombines TRBV6-1 with TRBJ1-2; no firm D call. V was pared by 10 bases and J by 2 bases, with 8 bases between. Germline V CDR1 and CDR2: MNHNS, SASEGT. This CDR3 is 11 amino acids long. Written as DNA, the CDR3 is TGTGCCACCGCGGGAAACTATGGCTACACCTTC. Protein sequence: CATAGNYGYTF.

This clonotype was observed many times. The gene calls are TRBV20-1 and TRBJ2-7, with a tentative D call TRBD2 (5 bases). CDR1 is DFQATT and CDR2 is SNEGSKA in the germline V gene (reference sequence). The CDR3 loop spans 12 amino acids. Trimming shortened V by 6 bases and J by 6 bases, and 15 bases separated the two germline ends. CDR3 bases: TGCAGTGCCTCGGGGAGACTCTCCGAGCAGTACTTC. It is translated as CSASGRLSEQYF.

This clonotype appeared many times. V and J are TRBV28 and TRBJ1-6; D not certain. V gave up 2 bases and J gave up 0 bases, with 8 bases separating them. In germline, CDR1 is MDHEN, CDR2 SYDVKM. This CDR3 comprises 16 residues. This chain's CDR3 is CASSLNEPSYNSPLHF. In nucleotides, the CDR3 is TGTGCCAGCAGTTTAAATGAGCCCTCCTATAATTCACCCCTCCACTTT.